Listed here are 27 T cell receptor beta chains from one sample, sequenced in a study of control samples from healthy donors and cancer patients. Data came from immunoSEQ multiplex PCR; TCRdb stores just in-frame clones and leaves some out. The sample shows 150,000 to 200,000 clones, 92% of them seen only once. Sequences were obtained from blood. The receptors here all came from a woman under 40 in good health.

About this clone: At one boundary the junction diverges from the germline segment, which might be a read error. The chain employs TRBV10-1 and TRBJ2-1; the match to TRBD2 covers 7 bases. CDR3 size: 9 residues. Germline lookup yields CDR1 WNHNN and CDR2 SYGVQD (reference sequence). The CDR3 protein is CASTGLVLF. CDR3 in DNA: TGCGCCAGCACCGGACTAGTCCTCTTC.

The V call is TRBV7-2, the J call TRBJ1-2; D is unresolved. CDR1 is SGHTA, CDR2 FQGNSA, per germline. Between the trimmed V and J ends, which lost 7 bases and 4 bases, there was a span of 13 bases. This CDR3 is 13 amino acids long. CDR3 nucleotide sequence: TGTGCCAGCACACCCCCGAACCTCTATGGCTACACCTTC. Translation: CASTPPNLYGYTF.

The CDR3 reads CATTSLAQYTDTQYF. Here the CDR3 DNA reads TGTGCCACCACCTCCTTGGCTCAATACACAGATACGCAGTATTTT. This chain links TRBV15 with TRBJ2-3; no firm D call. Germline V gene lookup returns CDR1 LNHNV and CDR2 YYDKDF (reference sequence). The CDR3 is made up of 15 amino acids. Trimming shortened V by 7 bases and J by 2 bases, and 16 bases separated the two germline ends.

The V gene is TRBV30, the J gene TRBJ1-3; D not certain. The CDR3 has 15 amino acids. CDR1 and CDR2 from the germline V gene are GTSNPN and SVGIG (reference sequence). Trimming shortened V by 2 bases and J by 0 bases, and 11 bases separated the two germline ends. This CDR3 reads CAWSRSGNSGNTIYF. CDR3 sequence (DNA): TGTGCCTGGAGTAGGTCCGGTAACTCTGGAAACACCATATATTTT.

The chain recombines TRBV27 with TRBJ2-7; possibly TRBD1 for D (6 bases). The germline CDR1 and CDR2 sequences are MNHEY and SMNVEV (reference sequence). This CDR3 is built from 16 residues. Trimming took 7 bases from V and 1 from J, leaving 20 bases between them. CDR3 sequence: CASKESGTGQSYEQYF. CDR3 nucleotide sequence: TGTGCCAGCAAAGAGAGTGGTACGGGACAATCCTACGAGCAGTACTTC.

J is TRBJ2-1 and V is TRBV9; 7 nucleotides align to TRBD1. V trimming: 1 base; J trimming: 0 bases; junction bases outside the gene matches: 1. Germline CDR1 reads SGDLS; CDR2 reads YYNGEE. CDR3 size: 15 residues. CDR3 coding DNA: TGTGCCAGCAGCGTACAGGGGGTCTCCTACAATGAGCAGTTCTTC. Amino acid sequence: CASSVQGVSYNEQFF.

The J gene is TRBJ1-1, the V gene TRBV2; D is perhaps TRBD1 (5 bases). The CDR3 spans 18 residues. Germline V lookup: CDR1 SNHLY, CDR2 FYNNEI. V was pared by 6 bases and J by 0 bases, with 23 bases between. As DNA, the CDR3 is TGTGCCAGCAGCGGTGGGGCAGGGTTTGGAAGTTTGAACACTGAAGCTTTCTTT. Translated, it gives CASSGGAGFGSLNTEAFF.

Here the CDR3 reads CASSLSGTGTPYEQYF. CDR3 DNA sequence: TGTGCCAGCAGTTTATCGGGGACAGGGACCCCCTACGAGCAGTACTTC. The chain has TRBV27 and TRBJ2-7; 9 bases fit TRBD1. The CDR3 contains 16 residues. The germline gives CDR1 MNHEY, CDR2 SMNVEV (reference sequence). V gave up 0 bases and J gave up 2 bases; unmatched junction bases: 5.

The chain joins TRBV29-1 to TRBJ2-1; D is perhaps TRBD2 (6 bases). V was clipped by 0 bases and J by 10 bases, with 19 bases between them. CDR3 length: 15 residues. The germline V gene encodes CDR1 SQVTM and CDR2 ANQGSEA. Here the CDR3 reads CSVEEATSLRYEQFF. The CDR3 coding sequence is TGCAGCGTTGAAGAGGCGACTAGTCTACGATACGAGCAGTTCTTC.

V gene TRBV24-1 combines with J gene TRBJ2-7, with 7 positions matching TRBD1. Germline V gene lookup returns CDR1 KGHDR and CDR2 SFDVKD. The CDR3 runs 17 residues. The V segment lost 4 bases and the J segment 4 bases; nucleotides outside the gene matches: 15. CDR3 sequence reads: CATSEKMGQCIAYEQYF. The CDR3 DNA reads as TGTGCCACCAGTGAAAAAATGGGACAGTGCATCGCATACGAGCAGTACTTC.

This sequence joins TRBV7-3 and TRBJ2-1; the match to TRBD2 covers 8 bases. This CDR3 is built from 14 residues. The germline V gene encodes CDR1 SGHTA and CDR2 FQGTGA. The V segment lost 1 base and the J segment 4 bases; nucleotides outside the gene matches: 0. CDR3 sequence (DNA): TGTGCCAGCAGCTTAAGCGGGAGGTACAATGAGCAGTTCTTC. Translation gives CASSLSGRYNEQFF.

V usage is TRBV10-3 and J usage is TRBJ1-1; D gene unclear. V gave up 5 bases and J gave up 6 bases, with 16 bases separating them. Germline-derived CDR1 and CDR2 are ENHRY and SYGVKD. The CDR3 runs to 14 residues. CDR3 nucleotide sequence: TGTGCCATCAGTTCACACCCCGGCACTGCTGAAGCTTTCTTT. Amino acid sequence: CAISSHPGTAEAFF.

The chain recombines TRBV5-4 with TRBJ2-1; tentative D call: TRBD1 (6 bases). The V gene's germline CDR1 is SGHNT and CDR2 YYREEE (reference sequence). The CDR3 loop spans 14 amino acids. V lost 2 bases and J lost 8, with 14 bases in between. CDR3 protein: CASSLSHRVDEQFF. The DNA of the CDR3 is TGTGCCAGCAGCTTAAGCCACAGGGTTGATGAGCAGTTCTTC. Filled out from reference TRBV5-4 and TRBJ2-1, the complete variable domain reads ETGVTQSPTHLIKTRGQQVTLRCSSQSGHNTVSWYQQALGQGPQFIFQYYREEENGRGNFPPRFSGLQFPNYSSELNVNALELDDSALYLCASSLSHRVDEQFFGPGTRLTVL.

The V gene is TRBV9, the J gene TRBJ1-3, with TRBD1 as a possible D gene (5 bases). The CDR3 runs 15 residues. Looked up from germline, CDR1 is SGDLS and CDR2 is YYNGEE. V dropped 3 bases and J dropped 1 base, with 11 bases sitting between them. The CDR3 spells CASSEFDSSGNTIYF. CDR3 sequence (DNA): TGTGCCAGCAGCGAATTTGACAGTTCTGGAAACACCATATATTTT.

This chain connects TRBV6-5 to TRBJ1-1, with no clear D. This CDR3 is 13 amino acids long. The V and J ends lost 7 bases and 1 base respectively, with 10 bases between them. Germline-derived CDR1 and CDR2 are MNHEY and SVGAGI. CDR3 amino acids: CASTRLRNTEAFF. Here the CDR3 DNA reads TGTGCCAGCACTAGACTCCGGAACACTGAAGCTTTCTTT.

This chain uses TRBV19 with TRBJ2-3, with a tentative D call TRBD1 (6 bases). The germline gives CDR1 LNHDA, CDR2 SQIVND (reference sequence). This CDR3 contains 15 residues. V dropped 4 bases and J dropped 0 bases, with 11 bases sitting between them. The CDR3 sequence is CASSSLQGSTDTQYF. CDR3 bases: TGTGCCAGTAGTAGCCTACAGGGAAGCACAGATACGCAGTATTTT.

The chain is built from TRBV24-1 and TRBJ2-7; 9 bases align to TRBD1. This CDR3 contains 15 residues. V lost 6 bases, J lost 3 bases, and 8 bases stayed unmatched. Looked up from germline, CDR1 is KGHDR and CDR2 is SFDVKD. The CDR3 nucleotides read TGTGCCACCAGTCCGACCGGGACAGGGATCTACGAGCAGTACTTC. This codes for CATSPTGTGIYEQYF.

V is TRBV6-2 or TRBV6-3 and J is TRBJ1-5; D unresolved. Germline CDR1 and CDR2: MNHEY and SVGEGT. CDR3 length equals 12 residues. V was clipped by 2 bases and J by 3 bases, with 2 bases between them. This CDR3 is CASSYINQPQHF. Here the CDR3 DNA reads TGTGCCAGCAGTTACATCAATCAGCCCCAGCATTTT.

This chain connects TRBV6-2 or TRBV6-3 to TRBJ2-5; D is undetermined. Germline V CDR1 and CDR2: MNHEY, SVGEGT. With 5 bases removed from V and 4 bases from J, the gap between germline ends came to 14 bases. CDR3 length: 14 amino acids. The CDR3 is CASSDFGPRETQYF. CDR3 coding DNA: TGTGCCAGCAGTGATTTCGGCCCCAGAGAGACCCAGTACTTC.

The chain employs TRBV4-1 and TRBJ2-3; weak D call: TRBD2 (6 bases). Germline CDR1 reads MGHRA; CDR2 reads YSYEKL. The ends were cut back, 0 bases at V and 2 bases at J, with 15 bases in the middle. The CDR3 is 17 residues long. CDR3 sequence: CASSQDRGDSHTDTQYF. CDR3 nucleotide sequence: TGCGCCAGCAGCCAAGATCGAGGGGACTCTCACACAGATACGCAGTATTTT.

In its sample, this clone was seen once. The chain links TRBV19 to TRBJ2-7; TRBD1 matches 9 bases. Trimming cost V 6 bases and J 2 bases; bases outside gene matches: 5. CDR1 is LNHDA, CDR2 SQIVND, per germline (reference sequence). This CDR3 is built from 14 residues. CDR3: CASSPGTGPYEQYF. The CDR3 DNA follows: TGTGCCAGTAGCCCCGGGACAGGGCCCTACGAGCAGTACTTC.

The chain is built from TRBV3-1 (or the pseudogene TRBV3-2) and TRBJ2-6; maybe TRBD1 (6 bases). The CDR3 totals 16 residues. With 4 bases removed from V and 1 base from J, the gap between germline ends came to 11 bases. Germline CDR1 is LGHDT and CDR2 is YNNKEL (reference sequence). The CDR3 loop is CASSPYRGSGANVLTF. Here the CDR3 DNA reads TGTGCCAGCAGCCCTTATAGGGGGTCTGGGGCCAACGTCCTGACTTTC.

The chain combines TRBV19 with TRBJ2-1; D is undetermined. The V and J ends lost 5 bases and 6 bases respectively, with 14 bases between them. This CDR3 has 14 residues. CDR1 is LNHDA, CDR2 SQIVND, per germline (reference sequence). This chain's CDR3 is CASSVSSKFNEQFF. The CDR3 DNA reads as TGTGCCAGTAGTGTTAGCTCTAAGTTCAATGAGCAGTTCTTC.

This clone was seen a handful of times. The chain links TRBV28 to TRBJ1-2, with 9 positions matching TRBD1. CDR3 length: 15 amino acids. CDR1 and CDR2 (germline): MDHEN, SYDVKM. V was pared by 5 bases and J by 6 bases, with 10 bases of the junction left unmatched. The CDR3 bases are TGTGCCAGCAGTGAGCGGGACAGGGTACTTGATGGCTACACCTTC. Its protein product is CASSERDRVLDGYTF.

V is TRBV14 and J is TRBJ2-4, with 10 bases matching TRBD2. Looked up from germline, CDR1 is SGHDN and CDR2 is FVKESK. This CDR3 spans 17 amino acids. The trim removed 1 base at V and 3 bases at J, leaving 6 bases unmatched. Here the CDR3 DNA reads TGTGCCAGCAGCCAAGGTAGCGGGAGGTCGGACAAAAACATTCAGTACTTC. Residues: CASSQGSGRSDKNIQYF.

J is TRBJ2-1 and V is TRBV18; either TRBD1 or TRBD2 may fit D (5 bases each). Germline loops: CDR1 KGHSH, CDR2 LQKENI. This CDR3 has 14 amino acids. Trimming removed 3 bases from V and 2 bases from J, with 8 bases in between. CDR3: CASSPGDPYNEQFF. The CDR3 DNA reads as TGTGCCAGCTCACCGGGGGACCCCTACAATGAGCAGTTCTTC.

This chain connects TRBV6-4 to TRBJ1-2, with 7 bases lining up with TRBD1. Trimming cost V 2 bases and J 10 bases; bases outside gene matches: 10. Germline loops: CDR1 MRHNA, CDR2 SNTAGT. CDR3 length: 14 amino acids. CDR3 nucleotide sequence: TGTGCCAGCAGTGACCCAAGAGGGACAGAAGACTACACCTTC. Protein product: CASSDPRGTEDYTF.